The following is a TCR beta chain sequence with its context. The antigen is not known. TCRdb redid the calling of the 5' RACE reads with MiXCR, one entry per CDR3 protein. Found here are about 340,000 distinct CDR3 sequences, about 12% of them singletons; the top ten hold 6% to 9%. The data are from a study of identical twins. Overall study findings and caveats: Models predicted too little out-of-frame TCR alpha sharing in monozygotic twins.

These data were also reused for a study on yellow fever vaccine responses in identical twins.

The specimen sequenced was CD8+ T cells sorted from blood. This sequence originates from a woman aged 18-35 years in good health.

CDR3 coding DNA: TGTGCCAGCAGTTACTCTTTCAGGACGAACACTGAAGCTTTCTTT. This sequence encodes CASSYSFRTNTEAFF. V and J are TRBV6-5 and TRBJ1-1; D unresolved. V lost 0 bases and J 1 base, leaving 9 bases between the germline ends. The CDR3 sequence is 15 residues long. Germline V gene lookup returns CDR1 MNHEY and CDR2 SVGAGI.